These T cell receptor beta chains were read from a single sample in a study of blood T cell repertoires in COVID-19. Sequencing used immunoSEQ multiplex PCR; TCRdb keeps in-frame clones, though not all of them. The data show more than 300,000 clones, more than 70% seen once. Specimen: peripheral blood. Receptor source: a woman aged 25 to 39 with COVID-19, enrolled during active disease. Each CDR3 is given with its conserved first and last residue. Fields, in order: clone size, J gene, V gene, D gene, CDR3 DNA, CDR3 protein. A D gene is named only where the DNA matches it firmly. Part of the rows lack a size; the others show once, few, many or a class for expanded clones.

clone_size: -; j_call: TRBJ2-5; v_call: TRBV30; d_call: -; cdr3_nt: TGTGCCTACGCGACAGGGAGGGAGACCCAGTACTTC; cdr3_aa: CAYATGRETQYF
clone_size: -; j_call: TRBJ2-2; v_call: TRBV28; d_call: -; cdr3_nt: TGTGCCAGCAGTTTATCGGGGATCACCGGGGAGCTGTTTTTT; cdr3_aa: CASSLSGITGELFF
clone_size: -; j_call: TRBJ2-2; v_call: TRBV7-2; d_call: -; cdr3_nt: TGTGCCAGCAGCGCCCGTCCAGGGTTGGACACCGGGGAGCTGTTTTTT; cdr3_aa: CASSARPGLDTGELFF
clone_size: once; j_call: TRBJ1-1; v_call: TRBV29-1; d_call: -; cdr3_nt: TGCAGCGTTGAAGACATCCGCAGGCAGGAAGCTTTCTTT; cdr3_aa: CSVEDIRRQEAFF
clone_size: -; j_call: TRBJ1-4; v_call: TRBV12-2; d_call: -; cdr3_nt: TGTGCAAGTCGTTTACCCTCTCAGGGGGCAACTAATGAAAAACTGTTTTTT; cdr3_aa: CASRLPSQGATNEKLFF
clone_size: -; j_call: TRBJ1-2; v_call: TRBV6-2/TRBV6-3; d_call: TRBD1; cdr3_nt: TGTGCCAGCAGTTACTTCCCCGGACAGGGACTGCCGGAGGGCTACACCTTC; cdr3_aa: CASSYFPGQGLPEGYTF
clone_size: -; j_call: TRBJ2-1; v_call: TRBV5-6; d_call: TRBD2; cdr3_nt: TGTGCCAGCAGCTTACTAGCGGGTAGGAAGGATGAGCAGTTCTTC; cdr3_aa: CASSLLAGRKDEQFF
clone_size: -; j_call: TRBJ2-7; v_call: TRBV19; d_call: TRBD2; cdr3_nt: TGTGCCAGTAGTTTTTCTAGCGGAGAATACGAGCAGTACTTC; cdr3_aa: CASSFSSGEYEQYF
clone_size: once; j_call: TRBJ2-7; v_call: TRBV5-1; d_call: TRBD2; cdr3_nt: TGCGCCAGCAGCTTGGCCACACTAGCGGGAGACGAGCAGTACTTC; cdr3_aa: CASSLATLAGDEQYF
clone_size: -; j_call: TRBJ2-7; v_call: TRBV19; d_call: -; cdr3_nt: TGTGCCACTCGTCCCCCCGACAGCGCCTACGAGCAGTACTTC; cdr3_aa: CATRPPDSAYEQYF
clone_size: -; j_call: TRBJ1-4; v_call: TRBV6-6; d_call: -; cdr3_nt: TGTGCCAGCAGGCCAAATAGAGCCTTTGAAAAACTGTTTTTT; cdr3_aa: CASRPNRAFEKLFF
clone_size: -; j_call: TRBJ2-7; v_call: TRBV7-9; d_call: -; cdr3_nt: TGTGCCAGCAGTACGAGCTCCTACGAGCAGTACTTC; cdr3_aa: CASSTSSYEQYF
clone_size: -; j_call: TRBJ2-7; v_call: TRBV7-7; d_call: -; cdr3_nt: TGTGCTAGCAGCTTAGAGCCGGGTTCCTACGAGCAGTACTTC; cdr3_aa: CASSLEPGSYEQYF
clone_size: -; j_call: TRBJ2-3; v_call: TRBV29-1; d_call: -; cdr3_nt: TGCAGCGTTCGATCGGGAACTGCGGATACGCAGTATTTT; cdr3_aa: CSVRSGTADTQYF
clone_size: -; j_call: TRBJ2-4; v_call: TRBV4-1; d_call: TRBD1; cdr3_nt: TGCGCCAGCAGCCCCGACAGGGGGGAGGGAAACATTCAGTACTTC; cdr3_aa: CASSPDRGEGNIQYF
clone_size: few; j_call: TRBJ1-5; v_call: TRBV28; d_call: -; cdr3_nt: TGTGCCAGCAATTGGGGGCTCAATCAGCCCCAGCATTTT; cdr3_aa: CASNWGLNQPQHF
clone_size: -; j_call: TRBJ2-5; v_call: TRBV19; d_call: TRBD1; cdr3_nt: TGTGCCAGTAGCAGAGGGACAGAACAAGAGACCCAGTACTTC; cdr3_aa: CASSRGTEQETQYF
clone_size: -; j_call: TRBJ2-1; v_call: TRBV5-1; d_call: TRBD1; cdr3_nt: TGCGCCAGCACTTGGGGACAGGGGGCCTACAATGAGCAGTTCTTC; cdr3_aa: CASTWGQGAYNEQFF
clone_size: -; j_call: TRBJ2-7; v_call: TRBV4-2; d_call: TRBD2; cdr3_nt: TGTGCCAGCAGCCAACCCGGGACTAGCGGTACGAAGCAGTACTTC; cdr3_aa: CASSQPGTSGTKQYF
clone_size: few; j_call: TRBJ2-3; v_call: TRBV6-5; d_call: TRBD2; cdr3_nt: TGTGCCAGCAGTTATTCTAGCGGGAGCATAGATACGCAGTATTTT; cdr3_aa: CASSYSSGSIDTQYF
clone_size: -; j_call: TRBJ1-1; v_call: TRBV7-9; d_call: -; cdr3_nt: TGTGCCAGCAGCTCTTGGGCCAACACTGAAGCTTTCTTT; cdr3_aa: CASSSWANTEAFF
clone_size: once; j_call: TRBJ2-7; v_call: TRBV27; d_call: TRBD2; cdr3_nt: TGTGCCAGCAGTCCCTCCGGGACTAGCGAGTACGAGCAGTACTTC; cdr3_aa: CASSPSGTSEYEQYF
clone_size: -; j_call: TRBJ2-7; v_call: TRBV24-1; d_call: -; cdr3_nt: TGTGCCACCAGTAGACGGGACTCCTACGAGCAGTACTTC; cdr3_aa: CATSRRDSYEQYF
clone_size: -; j_call: TRBJ2-1; v_call: TRBV28; d_call: TRBD2; cdr3_nt: TGTGCCAGCATAACCGGCGGGAGGGCCAGTGAGCAGTTCTTC; cdr3_aa: CASITGGRASEQFF
clone_size: once; j_call: TRBJ2-5; v_call: TRBV29-1; d_call: TRBD1; cdr3_nt: TGCAGCGTTGAAGGGACAGGGGGCGGTAGGCCCCAGTACTTC; cdr3_aa: CSVEGTGGGRPQYF
clone_size: -; j_call: TRBJ2-3; v_call: TRBV4-2; d_call: TRBD1; cdr3_nt: TGTGCCAGCAGCCAAGTCGGACAGGCAGATACGCAGTATTTT; cdr3_aa: CASSQVGQADTQYF
clone_size: -; j_call: TRBJ2-1; v_call: TRBV28; d_call: -; cdr3_nt: TGTGCCAGCAGGGTTGCGGGGCCAGGAGAGCAGTTCTTC; cdr3_aa: CASRVAGPGEQFF
clone_size: -; j_call: TRBJ2-7; v_call: TRBV2; d_call: TRBD2; cdr3_nt: TGTGCCAGCAAGAGAAGCGGGAGGTTGGCGGGCGAGCAGTACTTC; cdr3_aa: CASKRSGRLAGEQYF
clone_size: once; j_call: TRBJ1-1; v_call: TRBV27; d_call: -; cdr3_nt: TGTGCCAGCGGCTTCGGGCAGGGCACTGAAGCTTTCTTT; cdr3_aa: CASGFGQGTEAFF
clone_size: -; j_call: TRBJ2-2; v_call: TRBV27; d_call: -; cdr3_nt: TGTGCCAGCAGTTTTTTGGAGGGGGCGGGATACACCGGGGAGCTGTTTTTT; cdr3_aa: CASSFLEGAGYTGELFF
clone_size: -; j_call: TRBJ2-1; v_call: TRBV7-9; d_call: TRBD2; cdr3_nt: TGTGCCAGCAGCTTAGTGGCTAGCGGGAGACTTGAGCAGTTCTTC; cdr3_aa: CASSLVASGRLEQFF
clone_size: -; j_call: TRBJ2-1; v_call: TRBV5-1; d_call: TRBD2; cdr3_nt: TGCGCCAGCAGCCAAGGACTAGCGCACTACAATGAGCAGTTCTTC; cdr3_aa: CASSQGLAHYNEQFF